This T cell receptor beta chain was recovered during a study of blood T cell repertoires in COVID-19. At the level of the study: The study drew acute and convalescent COVID-19 samples from the United States, Italy and Spain. From T cells, B-cell-depleted T cells, or PBMCs came the material, which was cDNA or gDNA.

Authors' methods: Amplification of reference gene primers provided the estimated nucleated cell counts. The repertoire was sequenced with immunoSEQ multiplex PCR; TCRdb's copy has only in-frame clones and lacks some. Clonal size and the V and J genes are those of that table, whereas D and trimming came from the DNA. The data hold more than 200,000 clones, with roughly 83% observed a single time. CDR3 length equals 13 residues. Unmatched junction bases numbered 3, after V lost 5 bases and J lost 6 bases. From germline, CDR1 is KGHDR and CDR2 SFDVKD. The V gene is TRBV24-1, the J gene TRBJ2-1; 7 bases are shared with TRBD2. Sequenced sample: peripheral blood. The clonotype comes from a man aged 35-49 years with acute or convalescent COVID-19. The CDR3, as DNA: TGTGCCACCAGTGGCGGGAGTGGCAATGAGCAGTTCTTC. Translating it yields CATSGGSGNEQFF.